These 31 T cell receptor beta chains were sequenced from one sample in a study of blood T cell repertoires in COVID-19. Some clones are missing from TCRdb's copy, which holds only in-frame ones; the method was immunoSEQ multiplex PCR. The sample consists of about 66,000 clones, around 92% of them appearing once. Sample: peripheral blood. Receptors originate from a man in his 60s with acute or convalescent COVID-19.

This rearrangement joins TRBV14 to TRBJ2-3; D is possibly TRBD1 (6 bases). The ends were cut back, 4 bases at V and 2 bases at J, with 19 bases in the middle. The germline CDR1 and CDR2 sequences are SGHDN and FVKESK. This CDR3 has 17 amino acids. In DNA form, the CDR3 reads TGTGCCAGCAGCCCAGCTTACAGGGAACGAAACACAGATACGCAGTATTTT. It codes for CASSPAYRERNTDTQYF.

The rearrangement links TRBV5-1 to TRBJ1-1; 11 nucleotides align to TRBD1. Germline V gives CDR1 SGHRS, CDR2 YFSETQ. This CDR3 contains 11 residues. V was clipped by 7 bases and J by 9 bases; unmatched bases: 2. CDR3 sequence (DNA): TGCGCCAGCGGGACAGGGGGTCAAGCTTTCTTT. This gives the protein CASGTGGQAFF.

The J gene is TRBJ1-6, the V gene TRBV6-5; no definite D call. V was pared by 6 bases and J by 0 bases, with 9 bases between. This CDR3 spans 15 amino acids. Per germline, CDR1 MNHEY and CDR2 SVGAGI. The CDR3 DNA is TGTGCCAGCAGATATAGTAACTCCTATAATTCACCCCTCCACTTT. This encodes CASRYSNSYNSPLHF.

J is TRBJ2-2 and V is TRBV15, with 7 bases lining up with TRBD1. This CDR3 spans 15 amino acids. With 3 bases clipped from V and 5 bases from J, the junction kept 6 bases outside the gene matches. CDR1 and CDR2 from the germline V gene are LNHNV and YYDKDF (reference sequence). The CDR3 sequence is CATSRDRLSTGELFF. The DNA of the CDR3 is TGTGCCACCAGCAGGGACAGGTTAAGTACCGGGGAGCTGTTTTTT. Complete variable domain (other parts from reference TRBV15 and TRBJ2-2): DAMVIQNPRYQVTQFGKPVTLSCSQTLNHNVMYWYQQKSSQAPKLLFHYYDKDFNNEADTPDNFQSRRPNTSFCFLDIRSPGLGDTAMYLCATSRDRLSTGELFFGEGSRLTVL.

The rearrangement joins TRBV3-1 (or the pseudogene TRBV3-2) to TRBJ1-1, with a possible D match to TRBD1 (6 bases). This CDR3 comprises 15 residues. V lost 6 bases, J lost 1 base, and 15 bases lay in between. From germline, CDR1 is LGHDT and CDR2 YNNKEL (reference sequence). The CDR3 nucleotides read TGTGCCAGCAGGTGGGGGGGGCAGACGAACACTGAAGCTTTCTTT. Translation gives CASRWGGQTNTEAFF.

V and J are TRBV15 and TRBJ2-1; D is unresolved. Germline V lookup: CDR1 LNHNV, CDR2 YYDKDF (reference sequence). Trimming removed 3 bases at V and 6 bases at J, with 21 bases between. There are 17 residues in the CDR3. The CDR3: CATSSGVGSSLSNEQFF. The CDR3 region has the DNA TGTGCCACCAGCAGCGGAGTAGGTAGTTCTCTCTCCAATGAGCAGTTCTTC.

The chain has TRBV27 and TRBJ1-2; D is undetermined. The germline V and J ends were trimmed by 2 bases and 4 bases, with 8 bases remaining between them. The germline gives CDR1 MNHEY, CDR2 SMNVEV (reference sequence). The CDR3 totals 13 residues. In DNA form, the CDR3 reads TGTGCCAGCAGTTTAAATGGAGTCTATGGCTACACCTTC. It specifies CASSLNGVYGYTF.

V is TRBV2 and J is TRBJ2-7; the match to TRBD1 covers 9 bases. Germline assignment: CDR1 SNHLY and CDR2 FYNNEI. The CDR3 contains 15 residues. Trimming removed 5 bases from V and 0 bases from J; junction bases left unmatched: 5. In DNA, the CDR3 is TGTGCCAGCAGTCCCGACAGGGGGGCCTCCTACGAGCAGTACTTC. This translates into CASSPDRGASYEQYF.

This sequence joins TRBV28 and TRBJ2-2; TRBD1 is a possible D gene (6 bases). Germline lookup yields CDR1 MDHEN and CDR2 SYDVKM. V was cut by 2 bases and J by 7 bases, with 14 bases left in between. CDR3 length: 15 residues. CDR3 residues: CASSLMAGAGGELFF. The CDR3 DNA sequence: TGTGCCAGCAGTTTAATGGCAGGGGCGGGCGGGGAGCTGTTTTTT.

CDR3 in DNA: TGTGCCAGCAGCCTGCTTGGCCAAGGGGCCACTGAAGCTTTCTTT. It encodes CASSLLGQGATEAFF. The chain has TRBV5-6 and TRBJ1-1; TRBD1 might be the D (5 bases). The length of the CDR3 is 15 residues. CDR1 is SGHDT, CDR2 YYEEEE, per germline. V shed 4 bases and J shed 4 bases, with 17 bases lying between them.

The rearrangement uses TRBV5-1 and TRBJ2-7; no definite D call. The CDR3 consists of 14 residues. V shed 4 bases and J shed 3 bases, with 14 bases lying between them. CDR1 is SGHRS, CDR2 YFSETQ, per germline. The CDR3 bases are TGCGCCAGCAGCCTTTCGACTCCGGACTACGAGCAGTACTTC. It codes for CASSLSTPDYEQYF.

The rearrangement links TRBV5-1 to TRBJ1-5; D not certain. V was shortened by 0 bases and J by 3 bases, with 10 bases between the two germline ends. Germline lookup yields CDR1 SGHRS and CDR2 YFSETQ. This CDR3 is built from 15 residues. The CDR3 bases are TGCGCCAGCAGCTTGGGAGGGCCGAACAATCAGCCCCAGCATTTT. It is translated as CASSLGGPNNQPQHF.

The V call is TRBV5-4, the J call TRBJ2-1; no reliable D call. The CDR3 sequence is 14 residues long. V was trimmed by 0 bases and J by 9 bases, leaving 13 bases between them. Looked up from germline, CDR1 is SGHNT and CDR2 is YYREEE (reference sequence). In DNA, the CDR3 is TGTGCCAGCAGCTTGGAGTTAGCTAAGAGTGAGCAGTTCTTC. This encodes CASSLELAKSEQFF.

In nucleotides, the CDR3 is TGTGCCAGCAGCTTAGCCGGACAGACTGAAGCTTTCTTT. Amino acids: CASSLAGQTEAFF. This chain connects TRBV7-6 to TRBJ1-1; TRBD1 might be the D (6 bases). The germline V gene has CDR1 SGHVS and CDR2 FNYEAQ. Trimming stripped 0 bases from V and 5 bases from J, with 7 bases between. This CDR3 is built from 13 residues.

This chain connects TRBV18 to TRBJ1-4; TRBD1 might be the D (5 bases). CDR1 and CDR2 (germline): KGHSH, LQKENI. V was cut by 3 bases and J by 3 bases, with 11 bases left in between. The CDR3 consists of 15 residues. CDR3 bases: TGTGCCAGCTCACCTGGGGCTGGGTCTAATGAAAAACTGTTTTTT. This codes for CASSPGAGSNEKLFF.

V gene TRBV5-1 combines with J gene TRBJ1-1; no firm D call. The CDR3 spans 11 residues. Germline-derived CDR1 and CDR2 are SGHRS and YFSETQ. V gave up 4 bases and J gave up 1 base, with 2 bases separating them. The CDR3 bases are TGCGCCAGCAGCCAGAACACTGAAGCTTTCTTT. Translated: CASSQNTEAFF.

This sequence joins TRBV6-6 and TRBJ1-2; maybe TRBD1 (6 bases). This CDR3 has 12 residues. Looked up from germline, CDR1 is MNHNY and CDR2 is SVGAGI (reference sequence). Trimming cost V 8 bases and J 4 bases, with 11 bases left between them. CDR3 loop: CASGGQTYGYTF. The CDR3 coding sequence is TGTGCCAGCGGTGGACAGACCTATGGCTACACCTTC.

CDR3 residues: CASSLEQGGNNEQFF. The CDR3 nucleotides read TGTGCCAGCAGCCTCGAACAGGGGGGAAACAATGAGCAGTTCTTC. The V call is TRBV2, the J call TRBJ2-1; 8 bases are shared with TRBD1. The V gene end was trimmed by 6 bases and the J gene end by 5 bases; junction bases not matched to a gene: 9. Germline V CDR1 and CDR2: SNHLY, FYNNEI. This CDR3 has 15 amino acids.

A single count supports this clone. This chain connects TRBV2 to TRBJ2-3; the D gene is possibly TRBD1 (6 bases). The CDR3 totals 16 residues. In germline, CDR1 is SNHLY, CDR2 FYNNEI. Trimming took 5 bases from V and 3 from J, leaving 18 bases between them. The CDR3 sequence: CASSPSAGRGTDTQYF. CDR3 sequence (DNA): TGTGCCAGCAGTCCCTCTGCGGGCAGGGGAACAGATACGCAGTATTTT.

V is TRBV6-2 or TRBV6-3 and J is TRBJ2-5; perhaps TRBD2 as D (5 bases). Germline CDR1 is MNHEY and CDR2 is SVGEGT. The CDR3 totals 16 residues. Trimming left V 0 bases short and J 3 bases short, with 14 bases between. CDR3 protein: CASSYSFGLEEETQYF. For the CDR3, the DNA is TGTGCCAGCAGTTACTCGTTTGGACTGGAAGAAGAGACCCAGTACTTC.

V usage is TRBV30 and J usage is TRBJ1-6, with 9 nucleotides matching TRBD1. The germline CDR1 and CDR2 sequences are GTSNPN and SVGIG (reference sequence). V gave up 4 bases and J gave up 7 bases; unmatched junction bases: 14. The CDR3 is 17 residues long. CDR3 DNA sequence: TGTGCCTGGAACCGGGACAGGGTGACGATAAGAAATTCACCCCTCCACTTT. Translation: CAWNRDRVTIRNSPLHF. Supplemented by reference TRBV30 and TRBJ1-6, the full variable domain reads SQTIHQWPATLVQPVGSPLSLECTVEGTSNPNLYWYRQAAGRGLQLLFYSVGIGQISSEVPQNLSASRPQDRQFILSSKKLLLSDSGFYLCAWNRDRVTIRNSPLHFGNGTRLTVT.

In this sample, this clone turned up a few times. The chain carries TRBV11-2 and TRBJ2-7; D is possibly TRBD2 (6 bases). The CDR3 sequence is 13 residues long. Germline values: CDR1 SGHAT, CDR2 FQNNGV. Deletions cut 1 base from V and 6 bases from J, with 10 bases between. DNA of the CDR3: TGTGCCAGCAGCTTAGTGAGGAGGGGCGAGCAGTACTTC. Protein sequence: CASSLVRRGEQYF.

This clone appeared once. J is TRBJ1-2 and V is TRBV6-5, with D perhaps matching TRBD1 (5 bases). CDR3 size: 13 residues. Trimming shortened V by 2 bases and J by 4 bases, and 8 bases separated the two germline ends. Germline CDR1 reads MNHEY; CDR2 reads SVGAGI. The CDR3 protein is CASSYTRVYGYTF. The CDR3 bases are TGTGCCAGCAGTTACACCAGGGTCTATGGCTACACCTTC.

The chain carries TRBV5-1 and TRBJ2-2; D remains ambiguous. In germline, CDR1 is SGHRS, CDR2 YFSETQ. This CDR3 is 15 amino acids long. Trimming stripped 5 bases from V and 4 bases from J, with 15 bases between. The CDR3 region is CASRLDFRRTGELFF. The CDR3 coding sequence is TGCGCCAGCAGACTTGACTTCAGACGCACCGGGGAGCTGTTTTTT.

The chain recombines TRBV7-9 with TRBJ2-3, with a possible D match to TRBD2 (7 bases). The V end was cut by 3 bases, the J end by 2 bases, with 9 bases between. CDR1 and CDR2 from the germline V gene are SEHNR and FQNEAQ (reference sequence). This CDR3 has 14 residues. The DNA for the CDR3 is TGTGCCAGCAGCTTGGGGGGGGCCACAGATACGCAGTATTTT. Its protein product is CASSLGGATDTQYF.

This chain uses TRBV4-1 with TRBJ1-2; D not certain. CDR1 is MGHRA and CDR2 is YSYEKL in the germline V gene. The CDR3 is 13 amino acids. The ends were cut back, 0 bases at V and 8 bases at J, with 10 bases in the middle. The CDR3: CASSQDYSRGYTF. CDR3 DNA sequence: TGCGCCAGCAGCCAAGATTATAGCCGGGGCTACACCTTC.

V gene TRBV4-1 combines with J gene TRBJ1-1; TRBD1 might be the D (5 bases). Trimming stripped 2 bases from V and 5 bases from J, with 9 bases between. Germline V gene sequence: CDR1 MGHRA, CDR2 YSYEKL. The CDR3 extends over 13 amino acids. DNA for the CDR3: TGCGCCAGCAGCCAAAATCAGGGTACTGAAGCTTTCTTT. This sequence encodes CASSQNQGTEAFF.

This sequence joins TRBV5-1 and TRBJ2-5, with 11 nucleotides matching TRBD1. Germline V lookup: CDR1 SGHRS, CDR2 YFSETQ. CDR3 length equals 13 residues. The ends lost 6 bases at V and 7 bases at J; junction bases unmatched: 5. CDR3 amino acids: CASKDRGLGTQYF. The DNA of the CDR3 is TGCGCCAGCAAGGACAGGGGGCTGGGGACCCAGTACTTC.

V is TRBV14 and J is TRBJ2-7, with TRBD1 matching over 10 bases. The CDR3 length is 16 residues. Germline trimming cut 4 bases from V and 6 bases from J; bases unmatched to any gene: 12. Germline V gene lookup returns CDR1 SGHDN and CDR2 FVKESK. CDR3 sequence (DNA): TGTGCCAGCAGCCGGGGCACCGGGACAGGGGTGTTCGAGCAGTACTTC. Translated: CASSRGTGTGVFEQYF.

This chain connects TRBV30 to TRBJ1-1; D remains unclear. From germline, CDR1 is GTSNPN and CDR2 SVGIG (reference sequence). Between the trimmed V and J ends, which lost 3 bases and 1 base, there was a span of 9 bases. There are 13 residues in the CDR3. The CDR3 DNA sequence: TGTGCCTGGAGGAAAGACTGGAACACTGAAGCTTTCTTT. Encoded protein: CAWRKDWNTEAFF.

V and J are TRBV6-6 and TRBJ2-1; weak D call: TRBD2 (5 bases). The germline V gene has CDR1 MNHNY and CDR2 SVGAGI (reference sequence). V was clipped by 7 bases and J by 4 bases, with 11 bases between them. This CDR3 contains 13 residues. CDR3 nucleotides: TGTGCCAGCACCCGCCTAGCATACAATGAGCAGTTCTTC. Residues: CASTRLAYNEQFF.